Only one count was recorded for the clone carrying this TCR beta chain. These data come from a study of blood T cell repertoires in COVID-19. Across the study: Sites across the United States, Italy and Spain contributed samples from acute and convalescent COVID-19. PBMCs, B-cell-depleted T cells, or T cells were the source of the cDNA or gDNA that made up the material.

V was shortened by 1 base and J by 7 bases, with 13 bases between the two germline ends. The CDR3 is 15 amino acids. Germline loops: CDR1 LNHDA, CDR2 SQIVND (reference sequence). Study processing details: Amplification of reference gene primers provided the estimated nucleated cell counts. Repertoires were generated with immunoSEQ multiplex PCR, while TCRdb's copy carries only in-frame clones and drops some. D and trimming were read from the DNA, whereas the V and J calls and clone size are those reported in that table. The profile covers about 140,000 clones, with less than 80% appearing a single time and roughly 3.6% taken by the ten largest.

This sequence was found in a man between 60 and 70 years old with acute or convalescent COVID-19. The V gene is TRBV19, the J gene TRBJ2-2, with D possibly matching TRBD2 (7 bases). The specimen was peripheral blood. The CDR3 nucleotides read TGTGCCAGTAGTATAGTAGGGGGGGCGAACGGGGAGCTGTTTTTT. Protein: CASSIVGGANGELFF.